The table lists the clone carrying this TCR beta chain with a few counts. Its antigen is undetermined. The data stem from a study of memory CD4+ T cells and cytomegalovirus serostatus. Study at large: Healthy Belgian adult donors included under ten CMV-positive and some 23 CMV-negative people.

The CDR3 length is 16 residues. V lost 4 bases and J lost 1, with 14 bases in between. The V gene's germline CDR1 is SGHNT and CDR2 YYREEE (reference sequence). Whole-study results and caveats: Of about 150 reported CMV TCRbeta sequences, some 70 were found in memory CD4+ repertoires.

The method was immunoSEQ multiplex PCR; TCRdb's version includes in-frame clones alone and lacks a portion of them. Of about 57,000 clones in the sample, around 85% were seen once. The sort gate was single viable CD3+CD4+CD8-CD45RO+ cells for memory CD4+ T cells. The specimen was memory CD4+ T cells from blood. The chain links TRBV5-4 to TRBJ2-2; D is tentatively TRBD1 or TRBD2 (6 bases each). The clonotype comes from an adult in good health and CMV-seronegative. CDR3 protein: CASSQWRGVNTGELFF. DNA of the CDR3: TGTGCCAGCAGCCAATGGAGGGGGGTGAACACCGGGGAGCTGTTTTTT.